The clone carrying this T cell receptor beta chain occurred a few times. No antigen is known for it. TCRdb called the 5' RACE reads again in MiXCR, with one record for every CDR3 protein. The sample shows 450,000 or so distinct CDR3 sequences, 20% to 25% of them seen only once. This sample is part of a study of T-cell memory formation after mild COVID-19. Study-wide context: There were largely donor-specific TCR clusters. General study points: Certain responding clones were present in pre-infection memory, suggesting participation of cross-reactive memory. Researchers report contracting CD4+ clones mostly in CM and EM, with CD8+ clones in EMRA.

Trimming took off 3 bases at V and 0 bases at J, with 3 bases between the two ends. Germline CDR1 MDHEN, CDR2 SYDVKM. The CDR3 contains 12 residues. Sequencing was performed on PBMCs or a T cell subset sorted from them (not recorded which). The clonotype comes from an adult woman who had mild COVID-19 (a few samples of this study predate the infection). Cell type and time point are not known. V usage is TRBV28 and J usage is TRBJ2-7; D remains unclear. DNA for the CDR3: TGTGCCAGCAGTTTCACCTCCTACGAGCAGTACTTC. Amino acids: CASSFTSYEQYF.